This T cell receptor beta chain was retrieved from a study of T cells in Graves' hyperthyroidism and ophthalmopathy. The study, taken as a whole, reports: Expanded thyroid clonotypes (above 0.001) were mostly also found in blood.

Regarding this clonotype: Its antigen remains unidentified.

Amplified TCR beta CDR3 regions came from RNA transcripts. The TCR CDR3 was amplified in a first-round RT-PCR using the HTBI primer set. TCRdb analysed the multiplex PCR reads with MiXCR anew, one entry per CDR3 protein. The sample carries approximately 510,000 distinct CDR3 sequences, about a fifth recorded once. Sample: blood. This receptor was taken from a young man with Graves' hyperthyroidism.

Here the CDR3 reads CASSPRASLYGYTF. CDR3 in DNA: TGTGCCAGCAGTCCGAGGGCCTCTCTCTATGGCTACACCTTC. The chain is built from TRBV28 and TRBJ1-2, with D uncertain. V gave up 5 bases and J gave up 4 bases, with 14 bases separating them. From germline, CDR1 is MDHEN and CDR2 SYDVKM. The CDR3 sequence is 14 residues long.